This T cell receptor beta chain stems from a study of technical replicates of blood from four donors. Sequencing was performed with immunoSEQ multiplex PCR; in TCRdb, only in-frame clones are kept and a portion is missing. Found here are tens of thousands of clones, around nine tenths of them singletons; the top ten hold more than 4.5%. The CDR3 consists of 15 residues. Trimming took 5 bases from V and 1 from J; bases not matched to a gene: 5. Germline V gene sequence: CDR1 SGHVS, CDR2 FNYEAQ. This receptor was identified in a human donor in good health. Some clones in this sample may be carry-over from other donors' samples. Source material: PBMCs. The rearrangement uses TRBV7-6 and TRBJ2-1; 7 bases align to TRBD2. The CDR3 loop is CASSTRDYSYNEQFF. The CDR3 coding sequence is TGTGCCAGCAGCACAAGGGACTATTCCTACAATGAGCAGTTCTTC.